This TCR beta chain comes out of a study of blood T cell repertoires in COVID-19. This CDR3 region has 15 residues. The ends were cut back, 1 base at V and 4 bases at J, with 13 bases in the middle. Germline V gives CDR1 SGHTA, CDR2 FQGNSA. TCRdb's table, derived via immunoSEQ multiplex PCR, lists solely in-frame clones and lacks some. This table holds around 400,000 clones, 80% to 90% found once. Seattle's cohort entered during active infection and was followed longitudinally. The chain is built from TRBV7-2 and TRBJ1-2; no reliable D call. Sequenced material: peripheral blood. The receptor was derived from a woman in her sixties with COVID-19, enrolled during active disease. CDR3 DNA sequence: TGTGCCAGCAGCTTAGGAGGGTTGTTTTCCTATGGCTACACCTTC. It encodes CASSLGGLFSYGYTF.